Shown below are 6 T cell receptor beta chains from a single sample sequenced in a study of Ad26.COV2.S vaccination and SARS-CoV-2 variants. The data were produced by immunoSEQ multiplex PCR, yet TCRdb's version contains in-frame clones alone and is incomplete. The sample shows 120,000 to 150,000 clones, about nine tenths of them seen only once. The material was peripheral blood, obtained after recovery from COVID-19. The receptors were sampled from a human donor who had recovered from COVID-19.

The CDR3 is CASSDQSGYTF. The CDR3 DNA follows: TGTGCCAGCAGCGATCAGAGTGGCTACACCTTC. V is TRBV7-9 and J is TRBJ1-2, with D unclear. V dropped 5 bases and J dropped 7 bases, with 8 bases sitting between them. The germline V gene encodes CDR1 SEHNR and CDR2 FQNEAQ (reference sequence). The CDR3 loop spans 11 amino acids.

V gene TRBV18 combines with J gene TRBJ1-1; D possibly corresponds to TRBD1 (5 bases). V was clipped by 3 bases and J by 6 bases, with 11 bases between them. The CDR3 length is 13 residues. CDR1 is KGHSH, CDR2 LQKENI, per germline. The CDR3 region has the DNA TGTGCCAGCTCACCCCTCGACAGAGCTGAAGCTTTCTTT. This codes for CASSPLDRAEAFF. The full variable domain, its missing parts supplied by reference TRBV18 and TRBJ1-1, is NAGVMQNPRHLVRRRGQEARLRCSPMKGHSHVYWYRQLPEEGLKFMVYLQKENIIDESGMPKERFSAEFPKEGPSILRIQQVVRGDSAAYFCASSPLDRAEAFFGQGTRLTVV.

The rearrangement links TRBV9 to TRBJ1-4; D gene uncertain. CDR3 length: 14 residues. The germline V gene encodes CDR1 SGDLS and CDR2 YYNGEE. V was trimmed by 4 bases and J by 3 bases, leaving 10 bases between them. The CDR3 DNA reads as TGTGCCAGCAGCCCCCGGACTTCTAATGAAAAACTGTTTTTT. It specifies CASSPRTSNEKLFF.

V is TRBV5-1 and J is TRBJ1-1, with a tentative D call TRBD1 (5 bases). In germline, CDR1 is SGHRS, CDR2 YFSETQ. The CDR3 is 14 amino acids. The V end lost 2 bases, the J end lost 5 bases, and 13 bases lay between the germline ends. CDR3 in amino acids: CASSFGGVGTEAFF. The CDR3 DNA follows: TGCGCCAGCAGCTTCGGGGGAGTTGGGACTGAAGCTTTCTTT.

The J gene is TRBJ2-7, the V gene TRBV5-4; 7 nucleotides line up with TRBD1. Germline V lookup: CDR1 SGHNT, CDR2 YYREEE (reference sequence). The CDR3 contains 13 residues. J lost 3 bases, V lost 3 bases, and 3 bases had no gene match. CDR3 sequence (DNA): TGTGCCAGCAGCTCGGGACAGAACTACGAGCAGTACTTC. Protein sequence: CASSSGQNYEQYF.

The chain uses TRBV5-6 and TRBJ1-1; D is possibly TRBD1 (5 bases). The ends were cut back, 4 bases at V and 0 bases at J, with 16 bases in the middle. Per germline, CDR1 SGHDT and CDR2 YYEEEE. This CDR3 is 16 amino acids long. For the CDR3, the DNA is TGTGCCAGCAGCCCCTTTGGGGGGAAAATGAACACTGAAGCTTTCTTT. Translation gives CASSPFGGKMNTEAFF.